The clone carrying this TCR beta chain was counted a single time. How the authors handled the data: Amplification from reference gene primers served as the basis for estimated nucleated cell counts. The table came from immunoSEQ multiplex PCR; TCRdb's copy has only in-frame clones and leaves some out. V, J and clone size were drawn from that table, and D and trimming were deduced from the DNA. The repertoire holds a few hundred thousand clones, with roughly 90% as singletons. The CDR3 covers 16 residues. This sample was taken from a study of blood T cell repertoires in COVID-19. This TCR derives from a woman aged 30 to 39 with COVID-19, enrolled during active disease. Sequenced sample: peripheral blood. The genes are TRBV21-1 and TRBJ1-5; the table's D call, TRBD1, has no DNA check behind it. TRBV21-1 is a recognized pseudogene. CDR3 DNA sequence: TGTGCCAGCAGCAAAGTACAGGGTAGGGACAATCAGCCCCAGCATTTT. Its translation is CASSKVQGRDNQPQHF.